This is a list of T cell receptor beta chains from one sample in a study of CD8+CD57+ T cells in acquired aplastic anemia. TCRdb re-derived calls from the reads in MiXCR, one entry per CDR3 protein. The sample contains 150,000 to 180,000 distinct CDR3 sequences, roughly 49% of which appear only once. The specimen sequenced was sorted CD4+, CD8+, or CD8+CD57+ T cells (not recorded which) from PBMCs. The receptors shown here come from a human donor with aplastic anemia. Both conserved end residues are part of each CDR3. The D gene is left open where the match is weak. Size is stated for part of the rows, as once, few or many counts, or as a class when the clone is expanded.

V gene: TRBV10-3
D gene: TRBD1
J gene: TRBJ1-4
CDR3 length: 13
clone size: few
CDR3 protein: CAISGTDNEKLFF
CDR3 DNA: TGTGCCATTTCCGGGACAGATAATGAAAAACTGTTTTTT

V gene: TRBV6-1
D gene: NA
J gene: TRBJ1-1
CDR3 length: 15
clone size: NA
CDR3 protein: CASSANMLGNTEAFF
CDR3 DNA: TGTGCCAGCAGCGCAAATATGTTGGGGAACACTGAAGCTTTCTTT

V gene: TRBV5-6
D gene: TRBD2
J gene: TRBJ2-1
CDR3 length: 17
clone size: NA
CDR3 protein: CATSGTSSWYPPNEQFF
CDR3 DNA: TGTGCCACATCCGGGACTAGCTCGTGGTATCCCCCCAATGAGCAGTTCTTC

V gene: TRBV27
D gene: NA
J gene: TRBJ2-7
CDR3 length: 13
clone size: NA
CDR3 protein: CTSSDRAYYEQYF
CDR3 DNA: TGTACCAGCAGCGACCGGGCCTACTACGAGCAGTACTTC

V gene: TRBV6-4
D gene: NA
J gene: TRBJ2-1
CDR3 length: 13
clone size: NA
CDR3 protein: CASSDGKYNEQFF
CDR3 DNA: TGTGCCAGCAGTGACGGGAAGTACAATGAGCAGTTCTTC

V gene: TRBV5-4
D gene: NA
J gene: TRBJ2-5
CDR3 length: 14
clone size: many
CDR3 protein: CASSPRQFAETQYF
CDR3 DNA: TGTGCCAGCAGCCCCAGACAGTTTGCAGAGACCCAGTACTTC

V gene: TRBV10-2
D gene: NA
J gene: TRBJ2-7
CDR3 length: 14
clone size: NA
CDR3 protein: CASSEQQLSYEQYF
CDR3 DNA: TGCGCCAGCAGTGAACAGCAGCTATCCTACGAGCAGTACTTC

V gene: TRBV25-1
D gene: TRBD1
J gene: TRBJ2-1
CDR3 length: 15
clone size: NA
CDR3 protein: CASRPIRDRVNEQFF
CDR3 DNA: TGTGCCAGCAGACCCATCCGGGACAGGGTAAATGAGCAGTTCTTC

V gene: TRBV29-1
D gene: NA
J gene: TRBJ2-7
CDR3 length: 12
clone size: NA
CDR3 protein: CSVEDERPVQYF
CDR3 DNA: TGCAGCGTTGAAGATGAACGGCCTGTGCAGTACTTC

V gene: TRBV5-1
D gene: NA
J gene: TRBJ2-1
CDR3 length: 16
clone size: NA
CDR3 protein: CASSPIIWAGNNEQFF
CDR3 DNA: TGCGCCAGCAGCCCAATAATCTGGGCGGGGAATAATGAGCAGTTCTTC

V gene: TRBV7-9
D gene: NA
J gene: TRBJ1-4
CDR3 length: 13
clone size: NA
CDR3 protein: CASRRVWNEKLFF
CDR3 DNA: TGTGCCAGCCGCAGGGTGTGGAATGAAAAACTGTTTTTT

V gene: TRBV7-9
D gene: NA
J gene: TRBJ2-5
CDR3 length: 11
clone size: NA
CDR3 protein: CASTYQETQYF
CDR3 DNA: TGTGCCAGCACCTATCAAGAGACCCAGTACTTC

V gene: TRBV29-1
D gene: NA
J gene: TRBJ2-3
CDR3 length: 15
clone size: NA
CDR3 protein: CSVEDRHSSLDTQYF
CDR3 DNA: TGCAGCGTTGAAGATCGTCACAGCTCTCTCGATACGCAGTATTTT

V gene: TRBV7-2
D gene: NA
J gene: TRBJ2-7
CDR3 length: 13
clone size: few
CDR3 protein: CASARSNYYEQYF
CDR3 DNA: TGTGCCAGCGCTAGGTCAAACTACTACGAGCAGTACTTC

V gene: TRBV7-3
D gene: NA
J gene: TRBJ2-5
CDR3 length: 14
clone size: many
CDR3 protein: CASSPTGSSETQYF
CDR3 DNA: TGTGCCAGCAGCCCTACGGGTTCCTCAGAGACCCAGTACTTC

V gene: TRBV20-1
D gene: NA
J gene: TRBJ2-1
CDR3 length: 10
clone size: NA
CDR3 protein: CSATNNEQFF
CDR3 DNA: TGCAGTGCAACTAACAATGAGCAGTTCTTC

V gene: TRBV7-3
D gene: NA
J gene: TRBJ2-7
CDR3 length: 15
clone size: NA
CDR3 protein: CASSLSGSSSYEQYF
CDR3 DNA: TGTGCCAGCAGCCTAAGCGGGTCCTCGTCCTACGAGCAGTACTTC

V gene: TRBV24-1
D gene: NA
J gene: TRBJ2-1
CDR3 length: 14
clone size: NA
CDR3 protein: CATSDQGSTGEQFF
CDR3 DNA: TGTGCCACCAGTGACCAGGGCTCGACTGGGGAGCAGTTCTTC

V gene: TRBV2
D gene: TRBD1
J gene: TRBJ1-2
CDR3 length: 13
clone size: NA
CDR3 protein: CASSAGTVYGYTF
CDR3 DNA: TGTGCCAGCAGCGCCGGGACAGTCTATGGCTACACCTTC

V gene: TRBV6-1
D gene: NA
J gene: TRBJ2-5
CDR3 length: 15
clone size: NA
CDR3 protein: CASSEAGGRSETQYF
CDR3 DNA: TGTGCCAGCAGTGAAGCGGGGGGGCGGTCAGAGACCCAGTACTTC

V gene: TRBV25-1
D gene: TRBD1
J gene: TRBJ2-7
CDR3 length: 12
clone size: many
CDR3 protein: CASSVTGDEQYF
CDR3 DNA: TGTGCCAGCAGTGTGACAGGGGACGAGCAGTACTTC

V gene: TRBV10-3
D gene: TRBD2
J gene: TRBJ2-3
CDR3 length: 16
clone size: few
CDR3 protein: CAISESRTSGADTQYF
CDR3 DNA: TGTGCCATCAGTGAGAGCCGGACTAGCGGGGCAGATACGCAGTATTTT

V gene: TRBV12-3/TRBV12-4
D gene: TRBD2
J gene: TRBJ2-1
CDR3 length: 15
clone size: many
CDR3 protein: CASSFRGGQNNEQFF
CDR3 DNA: TGTGCCAGCAGTTTCCGGGGGGGTCAAAACAATGAGCAGTTCTTC

V gene: TRBV29-1
D gene: NA
J gene: TRBJ1-1
CDR3 length: 11
clone size: NA
CDR3 protein: CSACTNTEAFF
CDR3 DNA: TGCAGCGCATGTACGAACACTGAAGCTTTCTTT

V gene: TRBV5-1
D gene: TRBD2
J gene: TRBJ2-7
CDR3 length: 14
clone size: many
CDR3 protein: CASSSGGVSYEQYF
CDR3 DNA: TGCGCCAGCAGCTCGGGAGGGGTCTCCTACGAGCAGTACTTC

V gene: TRBV5-1
D gene: NA
J gene: TRBJ2-7
CDR3 length: 11
clone size: many
CDR3 protein: CASREGDEQYF
CDR3 DNA: TGCGCCAGCAGGGAGGGGGACGAGCAGTACTTC

V gene: TRBV19
D gene: TRBD1
J gene: TRBJ1-6
CDR3 length: 15
clone size: NA
CDR3 protein: CASSPWTGARSPLHF
CDR3 DNA: TGTGCCAGTAGTCCCTGGACAGGGGCGCGTTCACCCCTCCACTTT

V gene: TRBV25-1
D gene: NA
J gene: TRBJ2-1
CDR3 length: 14
clone size: few
CDR3 protein: CASTGGQGYNEQFF
CDR3 DNA: TGTGCCAGCACCGGGGGCCAGGGATACAATGAGCAGTTCTTC

V gene: TRBV2
D gene: NA
J gene: TRBJ1-1
CDR3 length: 14
clone size: NA
CDR3 protein: CASSVGEVSTEAFF
CDR3 DNA: TGTGCCAGCAGTGTGGGGGAAGTATCCACTGAAGCTTTCTTT

V gene: TRBV29-1
D gene: NA
J gene: TRBJ1-1
CDR3 length: 12
clone size: NA
CDR3 protein: CSVGRTNTEAFF
CDR3 DNA: TGCAGCGTGGGACGGACGAACACTGAAGCTTTCTTT

V gene: TRBV10-3
D gene: NA
J gene: TRBJ2-7
CDR3 length: 12
clone size: few
CDR3 protein: CAISGTSYEQYF
CDR3 DNA: TGTGCCATCAGTGGGACCAGCTACGAGCAGTACTTC

V gene: TRBV5-1
D gene: NA
J gene: TRBJ2-7
CDR3 length: 14
clone size: NA
CDR3 protein: CASKIGGMSEEQYF
CDR3 DNA: TGCGCCAGCAAGATAGGGGGGATGTCGGAGGAGCAGTACTTC

V gene: TRBV4-2
D gene: NA
J gene: TRBJ2-5
CDR3 length: 16
clone size: many
CDR3 protein: CASSQEPFGVAETQYF
CDR3 DNA: TGTGCCAGCAGCCAAGAACCCTTTGGGGTGGCAGAGACCCAGTACTTC

V gene: TRBV4-1
D gene: NA
J gene: TRBJ2-5
CDR3 length: 15
clone size: NA
CDR3 protein: CASSQERRGQETQYF
CDR3 DNA: TGCGCCAGCAGCCAGGAGAGAAGGGGCCAAGAGACCCAGTACTTC

V gene: TRBV24-1
D gene: TRBD1
J gene: TRBJ2-1
CDR3 length: 16
clone size: once
CDR3 protein: CATSKVGTGSYNEQFF
CDR3 DNA: TGTGCCACCAGTAAGGTGGGGACAGGGAGCTACAATGAGCAGTTCTTC

V gene: TRBV2
D gene: NA
J gene: TRBJ1-1
CDR3 length: 11
clone size: many
CDR3 protein: CASTGDDEAFF
CDR3 DNA: TGTGCCAGCACTGGGGACGATGAAGCTTTCTTT

V gene: TRBV19
D gene: NA
J gene: TRBJ1-1
CDR3 length: 14
clone size: once
CDR3 protein: CASSFQGPNTEAFF
CDR3 DNA: TGTGCCAGTAGTTTCCAGGGCCCGAACACTGAAGCTTTCTTT

V gene: TRBV7-2
D gene: NA
J gene: TRBJ2-1
CDR3 length: 13
clone size: NA
CDR3 protein: CASSSRTGNEQFF
CDR3 DNA: TGTGCCAGCAGCTCGCGGACGGGGAATGAGCAGTTCTTC

V gene: TRBV20-1
D gene: NA
J gene: TRBJ2-7
CDR3 length: 12
clone size: NA
CDR3 protein: CSARGAGSEQYF
CDR3 DNA: TGCAGTGCTAGAGGGGCAGGAAGCGAGCAGTACTTC

V gene: TRBV5-6
D gene: NA
J gene: TRBJ1-3
CDR3 length: 15
clone size: many
CDR3 protein: CASSLEDEAGNTIYF
CDR3 DNA: TGTGCCAGCAGCCTCGAGGACGAGGCTGGAAACACCATATATTTT

V gene: TRBV7-2
D gene: TRBD1
J gene: TRBJ1-1
CDR3 length: 12
clone size: NA
CDR3 protein: CASSGQVAEAFF
CDR3 DNA: TGTGCCAGCAGCGGACAGGTGGCTGAAGCTTTCTTT

V gene: TRBV6-1
D gene: TRBD2
J gene: TRBJ2-7
CDR3 length: 12
clone size: NA
CDR3 protein: CASLSSAGGQYF
CDR3 DNA: TGTGCCAGCCTATCCTCTGCGGGGGGGCAGTACTTC

V gene: TRBV20-1
D gene: NA
J gene: TRBJ2-1
CDR3 length: 14
clone size: NA
CDR3 protein: CSAFLAPTNHEQFF
CDR3 DNA: TGCAGTGCTTTCCTAGCGCCGACCAATCATGAGCAGTTCTTC

V gene: TRBV10-3
D gene: TRBD1
J gene: TRBJ2-3
CDR3 length: 17
clone size: NA
CDR3 protein: CASSYPRDRVKTDTQYF
CDR3 DNA: TGTGCCAGCAGTTACCCGCGGGACAGGGTGAAAACAGATACGCAGTATTTT

V gene: TRBV10-2
D gene: NA
J gene: TRBJ1-4
CDR3 length: 14
clone size: NA
CDR3 protein: CASRDGVLNEKLFF
CDR3 DNA: TGCGCCAGCAGGGACGGAGTCCTAAATGAAAAACTGTTTTTT

V gene: TRBV6-5
D gene: NA
J gene: TRBJ1-6
CDR3 length: 17
clone size: many
CDR3 protein: CASSYSLESRPNSPLHF
CDR3 DNA: TGTGCCAGCAGTTACTCGTTGGAGTCGAGACCAAATTCACCCCTCCACTTT

V gene: TRBV10-1
D gene: NA
J gene: TRBJ1-2
CDR3 length: 12
clone size: NA
CDR3 protein: CASARTGRGYTF
CDR3 DNA: TGCGCCAGCGCTCGGACTGGGCGGGGCTACACCTTC